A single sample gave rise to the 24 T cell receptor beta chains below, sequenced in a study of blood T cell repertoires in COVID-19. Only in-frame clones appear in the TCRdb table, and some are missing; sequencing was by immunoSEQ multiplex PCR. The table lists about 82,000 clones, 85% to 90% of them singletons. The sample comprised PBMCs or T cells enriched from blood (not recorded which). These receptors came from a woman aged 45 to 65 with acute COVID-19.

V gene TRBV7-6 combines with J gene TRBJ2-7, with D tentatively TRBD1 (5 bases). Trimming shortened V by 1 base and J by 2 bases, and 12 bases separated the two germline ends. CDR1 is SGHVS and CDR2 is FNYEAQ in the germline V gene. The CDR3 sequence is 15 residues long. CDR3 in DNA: TGTGCCAGCAGCTTAGGTCCGCGACAGCCCTACGAGCAGTACTTC. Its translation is CASSLGPRQPYEQYF.

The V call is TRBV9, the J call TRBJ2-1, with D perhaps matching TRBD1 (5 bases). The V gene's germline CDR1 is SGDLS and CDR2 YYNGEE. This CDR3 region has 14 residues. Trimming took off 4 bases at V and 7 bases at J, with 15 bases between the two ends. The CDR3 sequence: CASSTRQISNEQFF. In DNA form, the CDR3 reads TGTGCCAGCAGCACCAGACAGATATCGAATGAGCAGTTCTTC. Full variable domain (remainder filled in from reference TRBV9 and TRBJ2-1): DSGVTQTPKHLITATGQRVTLRCSPRSGDLSVYWYQQSLDQGLQFLIQYYNGEERAKGNILERFSAQQFPDLHSELNLSSLELGDSALYFCASSTRQISNEQFFGPGTRLTVL.

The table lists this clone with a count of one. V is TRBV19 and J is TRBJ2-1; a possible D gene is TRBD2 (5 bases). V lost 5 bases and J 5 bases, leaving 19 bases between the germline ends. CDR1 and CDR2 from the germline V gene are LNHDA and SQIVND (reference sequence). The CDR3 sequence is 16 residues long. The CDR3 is CASSRASSPIHNEQFF. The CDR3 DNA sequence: TGTGCCAGTAGTCGGGCTAGCTCCCCAATCCACAATGAGCAGTTCTTC.

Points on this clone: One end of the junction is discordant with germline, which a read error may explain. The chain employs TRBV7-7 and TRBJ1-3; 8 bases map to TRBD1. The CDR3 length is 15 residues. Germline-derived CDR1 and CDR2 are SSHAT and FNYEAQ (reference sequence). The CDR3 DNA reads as TGTGCTAGCAGCGCCGGACAGGGTCTGGGAAACACCATATATTTT. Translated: CASSAGQGLGNTIYF. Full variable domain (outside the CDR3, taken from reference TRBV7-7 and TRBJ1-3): GAGVSQSPRYKVTKRGQDVTLRCDPISSHATLYWYQQALGQGPEFLTYFNYEAQPDKSGLPSDRFSAERPEGSISTLTIQRTEQRDSAMYRCASSAGQGLGNTIYFGEGSWLTVV.

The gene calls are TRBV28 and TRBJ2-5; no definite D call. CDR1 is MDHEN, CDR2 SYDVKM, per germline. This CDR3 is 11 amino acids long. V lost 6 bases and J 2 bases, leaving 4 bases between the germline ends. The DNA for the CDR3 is TGTGCCAGCAGCTCTCAAGAGACCCAGTACTTC. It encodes CASSSQETQYF.

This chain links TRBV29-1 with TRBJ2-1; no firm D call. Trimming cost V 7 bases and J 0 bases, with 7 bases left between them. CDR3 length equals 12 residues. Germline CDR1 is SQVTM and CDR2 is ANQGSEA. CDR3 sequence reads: CSGVNSYNEQFF. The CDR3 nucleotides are TGCAGCGGAGTAAACTCCTACAATGAGCAGTTCTTC.

Here the CDR3 DNA reads TGTGCCACCAGCAGAGATCAGCCAGGGGGAGGTGAAAAACTGTTTTTT. Translating it yields CATSRDQPGGGEKLFF. The chain combines TRBV15 with TRBJ1-4; 7 nucleotides agree with TRBD1. Per the germline V gene, CDR1 is LNHNV and CDR2 is YYDKDF (reference sequence). V lost 0 bases and J lost 7; bases outside the gene matches: 8. This CDR3 has 16 residues.

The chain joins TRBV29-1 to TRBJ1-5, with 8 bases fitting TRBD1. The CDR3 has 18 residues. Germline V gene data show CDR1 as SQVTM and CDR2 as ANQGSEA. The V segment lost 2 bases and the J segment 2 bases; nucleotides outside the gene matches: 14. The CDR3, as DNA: TGCAGCGTTGAACCTAGTGACAGGGGCGGAAGGGGCAATCAGCCCCAGCATTTT. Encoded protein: CSVEPSDRGGRGNQPQHF.

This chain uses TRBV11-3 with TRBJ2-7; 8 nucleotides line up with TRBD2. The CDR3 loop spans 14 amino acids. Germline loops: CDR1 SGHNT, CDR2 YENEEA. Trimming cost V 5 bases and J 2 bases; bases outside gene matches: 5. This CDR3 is CASSPVAGPYEQYF. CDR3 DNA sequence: TGTGCCAGCAGCCCCGTAGCGGGGCCCTACGAGCAGTACTTC.

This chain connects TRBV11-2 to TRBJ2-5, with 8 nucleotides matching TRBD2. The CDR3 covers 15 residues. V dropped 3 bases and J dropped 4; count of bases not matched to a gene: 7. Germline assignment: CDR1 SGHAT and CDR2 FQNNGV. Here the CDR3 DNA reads TGTGCCAGCAGCTTGAGCGGGAGAAGTGGAGAGACCCAGTACTTC. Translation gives CASSLSGRSGETQYF.

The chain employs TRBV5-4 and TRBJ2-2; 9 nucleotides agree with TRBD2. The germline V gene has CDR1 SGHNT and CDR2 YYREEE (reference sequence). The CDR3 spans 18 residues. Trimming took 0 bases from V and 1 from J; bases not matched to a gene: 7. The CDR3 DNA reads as TGTGCCAGCAGCTTGGGGCCTGGACTAGCGCGGAACACCGGGGAGCTGTTTTTT. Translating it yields CASSLGPGLARNTGELFF.

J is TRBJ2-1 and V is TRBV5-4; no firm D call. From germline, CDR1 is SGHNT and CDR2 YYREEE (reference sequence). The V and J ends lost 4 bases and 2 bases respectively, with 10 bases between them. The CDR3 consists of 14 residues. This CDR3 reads CASSLPTAYNEQFF. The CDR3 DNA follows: TGTGCCAGCAGCCTCCCGACTGCCTACAATGAGCAGTTCTTC. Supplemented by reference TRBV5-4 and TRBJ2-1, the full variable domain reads ETGVTQSPTHLIKTRGQQVTLRCSSQSGHNTVSWYQQALGQGPQFIFQYYREEENGRGNFPPRFSGLQFPNYSSELNVNALELDDSALYLCASSLPTAYNEQFFGPGTRLTVL.

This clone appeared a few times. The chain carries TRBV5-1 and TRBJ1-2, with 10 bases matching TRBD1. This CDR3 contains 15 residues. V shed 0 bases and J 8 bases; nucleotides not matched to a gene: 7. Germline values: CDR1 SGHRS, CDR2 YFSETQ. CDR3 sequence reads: CASSLELGTGDGYTF. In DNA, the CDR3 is TGCGCCAGCAGCTTGGAGCTTGGGACAGGGGACGGCTACACCTTC.

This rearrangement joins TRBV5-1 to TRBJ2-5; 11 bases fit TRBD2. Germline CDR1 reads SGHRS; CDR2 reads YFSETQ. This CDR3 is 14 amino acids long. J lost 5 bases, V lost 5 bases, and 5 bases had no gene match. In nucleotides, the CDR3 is TGCGCCAGCAGTTTAGCGGGAGGGCAGGAGACCCAGTACTTC. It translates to CASSLAGGQETQYF.

The CDR3 spells CASSIETSSYNEQFF. In nucleotides, the CDR3 is TGTGCCAGTAGTATAGAAACTAGCTCCTACAATGAGCAGTTCTTC. This chain joins TRBV19 and TRBJ2-1, with D perhaps matching TRBD2 (5 bases). The CDR3 covers 15 residues. V was shortened by 0 bases and J by 0 bases, with 6 bases between the two germline ends. Germline CDR1 reads LNHDA; CDR2 reads SQIVND (reference sequence). The full variable domain, completed using reference TRBV19 and TRBJ2-1, is DGGITQSPKYLFRKEGQNVTLSCEQNLNHDAMYWYRQDPGQGLRLIYYSQIVNDFQKGDIAEGYSVSREKKESFPLTVTSAQKNPTAFYLCASSIETSSYNEQFFGPGTRLTVL.

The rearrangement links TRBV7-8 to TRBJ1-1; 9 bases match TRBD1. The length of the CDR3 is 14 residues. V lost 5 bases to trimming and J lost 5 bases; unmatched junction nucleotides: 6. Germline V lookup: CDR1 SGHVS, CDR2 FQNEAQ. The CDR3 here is CASSPNRGQTEAFF. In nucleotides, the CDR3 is TGTGCCAGCAGCCCCAACAGGGGGCAAACTGAAGCTTTCTTT.

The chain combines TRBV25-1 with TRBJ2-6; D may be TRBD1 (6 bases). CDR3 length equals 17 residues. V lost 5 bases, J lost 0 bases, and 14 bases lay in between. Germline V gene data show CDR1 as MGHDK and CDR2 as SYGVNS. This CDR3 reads CASSWYRAGSGANVLTF. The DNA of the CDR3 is TGTGCCAGCAGTTGGTACAGGGCCGGCTCTGGGGCCAACGTCCTGACTTTC.

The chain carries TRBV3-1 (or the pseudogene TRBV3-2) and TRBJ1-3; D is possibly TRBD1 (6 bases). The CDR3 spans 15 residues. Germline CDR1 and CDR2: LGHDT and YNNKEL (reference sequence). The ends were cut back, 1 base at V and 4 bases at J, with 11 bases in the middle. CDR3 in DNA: TGTGCCAGCAGCCAAGTGGGGGGGCGCGGAAACACCATATATTTT. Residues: CASSQVGGRGNTIYF.

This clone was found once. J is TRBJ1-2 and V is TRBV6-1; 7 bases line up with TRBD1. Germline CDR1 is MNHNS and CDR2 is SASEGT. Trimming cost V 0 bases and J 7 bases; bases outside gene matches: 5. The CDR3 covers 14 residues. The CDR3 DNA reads TGTGCCAGCAGTGAAGCGGGACAGAGTCCTGGCTACACCTTC. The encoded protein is CASSEAGQSPGYTF.

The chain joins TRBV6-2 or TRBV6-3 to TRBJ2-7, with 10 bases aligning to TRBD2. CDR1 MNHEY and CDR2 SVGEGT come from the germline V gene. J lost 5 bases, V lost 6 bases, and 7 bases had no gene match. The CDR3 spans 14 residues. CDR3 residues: CASSRRLAGNEQYF. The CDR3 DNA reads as TGTGCCAGCAGCAGACGACTAGCGGGTAACGAGCAGTACTTC.

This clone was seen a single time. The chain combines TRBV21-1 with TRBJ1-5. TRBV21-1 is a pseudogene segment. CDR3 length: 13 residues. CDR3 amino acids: CASDWVSNQPQHF. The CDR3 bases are TGTGCCAGCGACTGGGTGAGCAATCAGCCCCAGCATTTT.

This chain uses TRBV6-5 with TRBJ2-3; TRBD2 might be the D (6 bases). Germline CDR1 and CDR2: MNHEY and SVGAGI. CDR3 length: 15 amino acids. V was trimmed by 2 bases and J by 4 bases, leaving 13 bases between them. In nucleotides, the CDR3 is TGTGCCAGCAGTTACCGGGGGATAGTGGCAGATACGCAGTATTTT. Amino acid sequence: CASSYRGIVADTQYF.

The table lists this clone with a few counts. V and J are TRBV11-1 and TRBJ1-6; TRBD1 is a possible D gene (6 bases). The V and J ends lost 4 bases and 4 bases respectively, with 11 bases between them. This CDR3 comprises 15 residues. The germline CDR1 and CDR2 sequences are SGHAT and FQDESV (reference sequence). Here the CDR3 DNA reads TGTGCCAGCAGCTCCGGGACACCGTATAATTCACCCCTCCACTTT. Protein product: CASSSGTPYNSPLHF.

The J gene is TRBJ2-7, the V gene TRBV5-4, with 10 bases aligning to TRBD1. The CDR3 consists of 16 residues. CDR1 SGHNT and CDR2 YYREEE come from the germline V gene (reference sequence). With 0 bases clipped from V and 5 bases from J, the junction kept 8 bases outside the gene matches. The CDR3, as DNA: TGTGCCAGCAGCTTGGCTCCGGGACAGGGGAACCACGAGCAGTACTTC. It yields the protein CASSLAPGQGNHEQYF.